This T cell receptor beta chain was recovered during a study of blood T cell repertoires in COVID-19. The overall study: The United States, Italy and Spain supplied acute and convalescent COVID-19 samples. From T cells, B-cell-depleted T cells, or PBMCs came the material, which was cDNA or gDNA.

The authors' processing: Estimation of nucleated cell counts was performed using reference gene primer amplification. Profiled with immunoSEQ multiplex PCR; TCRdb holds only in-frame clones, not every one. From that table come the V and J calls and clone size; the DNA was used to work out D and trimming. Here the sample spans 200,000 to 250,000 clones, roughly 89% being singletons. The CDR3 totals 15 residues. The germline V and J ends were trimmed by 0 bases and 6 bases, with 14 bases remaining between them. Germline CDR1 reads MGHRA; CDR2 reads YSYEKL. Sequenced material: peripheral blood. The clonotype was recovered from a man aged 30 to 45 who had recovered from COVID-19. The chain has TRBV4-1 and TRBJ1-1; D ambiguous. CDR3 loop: CASSQDTVRTSEAFF. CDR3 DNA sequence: TGCGCCAGCAGCCAAGATACGGTCAGGACTTCTGAAGCTTTCTTT.